A selection of T cell receptor beta chains follows, all from one sample in a study of blood T cells in healthy people across ages. TCRdb processed the 5' RACE reads anew with MiXCR; each CDR3 protein has one entry. The sample gives approximately 690,000 distinct CDR3 sequences, 40% to 50% of which show up once; approximately 29% is in the top ten. Sequencing input: blood. These receptors originate from an elderly man in good health. Both conserved end residues are part of each CDR3. A D gene is named only where the DNA matches it firmly. Size is omitted from some rows. Given values are once, few, many or a class for expanded clones.

v_gene	abundance	d_gene	j_gene	CDR3aa	CDR3nt
TRBV20-1	many	TRBD2	TRBJ2-5	CSQTGRAPETQYF	TGCAGCCAGACTGGGAGGGCCCCCGAGACCCAGTACTTC
TRBV30	few	TRBD1	TRBJ1-5	CAWRETGSSQPQHF	TGTGCCTGGAGGGAGACAGGGAGCAGTCAGCCCCAGCATTTT
TRBV5-1	many	.	TRBJ2-5	CASSSFKETQYF	TGCGCCAGCAGCTCATTCAAAGAGACCCAGTACTTC
TRBV4-1	many	.	TRBJ1-6	CASSQGITRGSPLHF	TGCGCCAGCAGCCAAGGTATAACCCGGGGTTCACCCCTCCACTTT
TRBV2	few	TRBD2	TRBJ2-1	CASSKTRTSGDLGEQFF	TGTGCCAGCAGTAAAACCCGGACTAGCGGGGATCTCGGTGAGCAGTTCTTC
TRBV7-9	few	.	TRBJ2-7	CASSPIPDLIHYEQYF	TGTGCCAGCAGCCCTATCCCTGACCTAATTCACTACGAGCAGTACTTC
TRBV6-1	few	TRBD1	TRBJ2-5	CASSVLRTGGETQYF	TGTGCCAGCAGCGTCCTCCGGACAGGGGGAGAGACCCAGTACTTC
TRBV28	few	.	TRBJ2-3	CASSLQGHFDPSTDTQYF	TGTGCCAGCAGTTTACAGGGACATTTCGACCCGAGCACAGATACGCAGTATTTT
TRBV6-1	.	TRBD2	TRBJ2-3	CASSEARRGVDTQYF	TGTGCCAGCAGTGAAGCGCGGCGGGGGGTAGATACGCAGTATTTT
TRBV7-7	.	.	TRBJ2-2	CASSPTSVGNTGELFF	TGTGCTAGCAGCCCCACCTCGGTGGGAAACACCGGGGAGCTGTTTTTT
TRBV6-2/TRBV6-3	.	.	TRBJ1-2	CASSYSRGIHGYTF	TGTGCCAGCAGTTACTCCCGCGGGATCCATGGCTACACCTTC
TRBV11-2	few	TRBD2	TRBJ2-1	CASSFRTSRVYNEQFF	TGTGCCAGCAGCTTCCGGACTAGCCGGGTCTACAATGAGCAGTTCTTC
TRBV12-3/TRBV12-4	many	TRBD1	TRBJ2-6	CASMGQILSGANVLTF	TGTGCCAGCATGGGACAGATACTCTCTGGGGCCAACGTCCTGACTTTC
TRBV7-2	.	TRBD1	TRBJ2-1	CASSADRGRRNERFF	TGTGCCAGCAGCGCTGACAGGGGGCGTAGGAATGAGCGGTTCTTC
TRBV7-2	.	TRBD1	TRBJ1-4	CASSLVAGGEKLFF	TGTGCCAGCAGCTTAGTGGCAGGGGGTGAAAAACTGTTTTTT
TRBV9	few	TRBD2	TRBJ2-1	CASSVLAGAYNEQFF	TGTGCCAGCAGCGTACTAGCGGGGGCCTACAATGAGCAGTTCTTC
TRBV7-8	.	.	TRBJ1-5	CASSERGAGNQPQHF	TGTGCCAGCAGCGAGAGGGGGGCTGGCAATCAGCCCCAGCATTTT
TRBV14	.	TRBD1	TRBJ2-7	CASSQVIQGTYEQYF	TGTGCCAGCAGCCAAGTAATACAGGGGACCTACGAGCAGTACTTC
TRBV10-3	.	.	TRBJ2-2	CAISERDTGELFF	TGTGCCATCAGTGAGCGCGACACCGGGGAGCTGTTTTTT
TRBV18	.	TRBD1	TRBJ2-1	CASSRQGANNEQFF	TGTGCCAGCTCGAGACAGGGGGCAAATAATGAGCAGTTCTTC
TRBV29-1	many	TRBD2	TRBJ2-3	CSVASGGGPDTQYF	TGCAGCGTCGCCAGCGGGGGGGGCCCAGATACGCAGTATTTT
TRBV6-2/TRBV6-3	once	.	TRBJ1-1	CASSNNEAFF	TGTGCCAGCAGCAACAATGAAGCTTTCTTT
TRBV5-1	.	.	TRBJ1-1	CASTLDSVNTEAFF	TGCGCCAGCACCCTAGACAGCGTGAACACTGAAGCTTTCTTT
TRBV10-3	.	.	TRBJ1-1	CAITSGTLNTEAFF	TGTGCCATCACCTCCGGGACACTGAACACTGAAGCTTTCTTT
TRBV20-1	.	.	TRBJ1-4	CSARDPSREKLFF	TGCAGTGCTAGAGATCCCTCAAGGGAAAAACTGTTTTTT
TRBV28	.	.	TRBJ2-5	CASSPTRGGGQETQYF	TGTGCCAGCAGTCCTACAAGGGGGGGGGGACAAGAGACCCAGTACTTC
TRBV27	once	TRBD2	TRBJ2-7	CASNPGLAGGEQYF	TGTGCCAGCAACCCGGGACTAGCGGGAGGCGAGCAGTACTTC
TRBV7-2	.	.	TRBJ2-1	CASSFPTGTSRDEQFF	TGTGCCAGCAGCTTCCCCACCGGGACATCTCGAGACGAGCAGTTCTTC
TRBV5-1	.	.	TRBJ1-2	CASSPTKSGAYGYTF	TGCGCCAGCAGCCCCACCAAGTCAGGGGCCTATGGCTACACCTTC
TRBV6-5	.	.	TRBJ1-1	CASSSFAPNTEAFF	TGTGCCAGCAGTTCCTTTGCCCCGAACACTGAAGCTTTCTTT
TRBV27	many	.	TRBJ2-5	CASSLYTQETQYF	TGTGCCAGCAGCTTATACACACAAGAGACCCAGTACTTC
TRBV9	.	.	TRBJ1-6	CASSGTTSYNSPLHF	TGTGCCAGCAGCGGGACGACTTCCTATAATTCACCCCTCCACTTT
TRBV7-2	.	.	TRBJ1-5	CASSISSSNQPQHF	TGTGCCAGCAGCATCAGTTCGAGCAATCAGCCCCAGCATTTT
TRBV6-5	.	.	TRBJ2-7	CASSYRQPYYGQYF	TGTGCCAGCAGTTACCGACAACCTTACTACGGGCAGTACTTC
TRBV7-9	many	.	TRBJ2-2	CASSFMGTSGELFF	TGTGCCAGCAGCTTCATGGGGACATCTGGGGAGCTGTTTTTT
TRBV20-1	.	.	TRBJ2-2	CSAGRGVTGELFF	TGCAGTGCTGGTAGGGGGGTCACCGGGGAGCTGTTTTTT
TRBV29-1	many	.	TRBJ2-3	CSVLVGGPNTQYF	TGCAGCGTTTTAGTTGGGGGGCCTAATACGCAGTATTTT
TRBV7-2	.	TRBD2	TRBJ2-7	CASSQTGTSLSYEQYF	TGTGCCAGCAGCCAAACCGGGACTAGTCTCTCCTACGAGCAGTACTTC
TRBV6-2/TRBV6-3	.	.	TRBJ2-6	CASFLRGSGANVLTF	TGTGCCAGCTTCCTCAGAGGCTCTGGGGCCAACGTCCTGACTTTC
TRBV20-1	.	TRBD1	TRBJ2-5	CSAGPGQGIQETQYF	TGCAGTGCTGGGCCAGGACAGGGAATCCAAGAGACCCAGTACTTC
TRBV15	.	.	TRBJ2-2	CATSRDRADVGELFF	TGTGCCACCAGCAGAGATCGGGCGGATGTCGGGGAGCTGTTTTTT
TRBV5-1	once	.	TRBJ1-6	CASRPTVGISPLHF	TGCGCCAGCAGACCGACAGTAGGGATATCACCCCTCCACTTT
TRBV7-9	.	.	TRBJ2-7	CASSDPTDRNVLEQYF	TGTGCCAGCAGTGACCCCACCGACAGGAATGTTCTCGAGCAGTACTTC
TRBV11-2	.	.	TRBJ2-5	CASSPDLVGETQYF	TGTGCCAGCAGTCCAGACCTAGTCGGGGAGACCCAGTACTTC
TRBV29-1	few	TRBD1	TRBJ2-7	CSVEATGQGSYEQYF	TGCAGCGTTGAGGCGACGGGACAGGGATCCTACGAGCAGTACTTC
TRBV3-1	few	TRBD1	TRBJ2-7	CASRPPLGTGKHEQYF	TGTGCCAGCAGGCCACCGCTCGGGACAGGGAAGCACGAGCAGTACTTC
TRBV6-2/TRBV6-3	once	.	TRBJ1-2	CASSDESHYGYTF	TGTGCCAGCAGTGACGAGTCCCATTATGGCTACACCTTC
TRBV5-1	.	.	TRBJ2-5	CASSQGGVPSETQYF	TGCGCCAGCAGTCAGGGGGGCGTACCATCCGAGACCCAGTACTTC
TRBV4-2	many	.	TRBJ2-7	CASSQEPTGSSYEQYF	TGTGCCAGCAGCCAAGAGCCCACAGGGTCCTCCTACGAGCAGTACTTC
TRBV7-3	.	.	TRBJ2-1	CASSLINRYEQFF	TGTGCCAGCAGCTTAATTAACAGATATGAGCAGTTCTTC
TRBV6-5	few	.	TRBJ1-5	CASSYRAGNSNQPQHF	TGTGCCAGCAGTTACAGAGCAGGAAATAGCAATCAGCCCCAGCATTTT
TRBV29-1	.	.	TRBJ2-3	CSLRGGRGSTDTQYF	TGCAGCTTAAGAGGGGGGCGAGGAAGCACAGATACGCAGTATTTT
TRBV20-1	.	.	TRBJ1-5	CSAAPRTASNQPQHF	TGCAGTGCCGCCCCTCGGACAGCGAGCAATCAGCCCCAGCATTTT